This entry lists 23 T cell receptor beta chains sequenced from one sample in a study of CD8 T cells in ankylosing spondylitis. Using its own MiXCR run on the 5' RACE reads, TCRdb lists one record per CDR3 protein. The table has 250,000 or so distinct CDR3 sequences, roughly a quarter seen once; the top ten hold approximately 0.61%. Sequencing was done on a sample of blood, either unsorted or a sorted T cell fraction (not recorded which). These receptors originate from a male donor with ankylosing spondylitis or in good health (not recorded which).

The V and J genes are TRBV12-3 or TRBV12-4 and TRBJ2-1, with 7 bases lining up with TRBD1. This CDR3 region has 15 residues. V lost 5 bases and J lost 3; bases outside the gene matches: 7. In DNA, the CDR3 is TGTGCCAGCAGTCTGGGACAGACAGTCTACAATGAGCAGTTCTTC. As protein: CASSLGQTVYNEQFF.

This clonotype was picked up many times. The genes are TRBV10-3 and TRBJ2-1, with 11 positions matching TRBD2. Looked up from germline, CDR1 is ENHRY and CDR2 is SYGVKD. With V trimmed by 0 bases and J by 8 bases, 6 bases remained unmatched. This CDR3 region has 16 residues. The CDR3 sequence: CAISESSSGGAYEQFF. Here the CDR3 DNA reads TGTGCCATCAGTGAGTCGAGTAGCGGGGGGGCCTATGAGCAGTTCTTC.

For the CDR3, the DNA is TGTGCCAGCAGTTTGAGGGGGTTGGATCAGCCCCAGCATTTT. Its protein is CASSLRGLDQPQHF. This chain connects TRBV27 to TRBJ1-5; D might be TRBD1 (6 bases). V lost 3 bases and J lost 5, with 11 bases in between. This CDR3 spans 14 amino acids. Germline V lookup: CDR1 MNHEY, CDR2 SMNVEV (reference sequence).

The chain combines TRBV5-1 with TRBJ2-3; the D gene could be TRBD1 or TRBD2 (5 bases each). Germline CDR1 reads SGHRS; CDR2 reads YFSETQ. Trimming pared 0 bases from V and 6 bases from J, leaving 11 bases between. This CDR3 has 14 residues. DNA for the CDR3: TGCGCCAGCAGCTTGGAACGGGACCGGGATACGCAGTATTTT. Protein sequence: CASSLERDRDTQYF.

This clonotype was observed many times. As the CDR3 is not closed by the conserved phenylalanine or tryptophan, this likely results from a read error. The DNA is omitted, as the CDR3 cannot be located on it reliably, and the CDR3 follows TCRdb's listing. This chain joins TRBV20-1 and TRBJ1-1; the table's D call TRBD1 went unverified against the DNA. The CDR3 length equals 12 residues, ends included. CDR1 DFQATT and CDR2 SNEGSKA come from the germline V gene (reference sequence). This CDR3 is CSAREGDRSPRI.

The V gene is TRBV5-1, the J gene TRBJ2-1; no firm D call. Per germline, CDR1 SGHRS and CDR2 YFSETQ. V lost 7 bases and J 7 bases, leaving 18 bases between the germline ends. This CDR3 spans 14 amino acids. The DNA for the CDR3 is TGCGCCAGCGGAAAGGGCCTCCCGCCTAATGAGCAGTTCTTC. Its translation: CASGKGLPPNEQFF.

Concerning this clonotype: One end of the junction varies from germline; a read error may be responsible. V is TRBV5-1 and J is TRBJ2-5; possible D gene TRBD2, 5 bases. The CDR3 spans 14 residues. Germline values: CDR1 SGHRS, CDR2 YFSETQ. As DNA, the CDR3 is TGCGCCAGCAGCCCCGGGGATGGGCAAGCGACCCAGTACTTC. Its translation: CASSPGDGQATQYF. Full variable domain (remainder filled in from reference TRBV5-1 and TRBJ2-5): KAGVTQTPRYLIKTRGQQVTLSCSPISGHRSVSWYQQTPGQGLQFLFEYFSETQRNKGNFPGRFSGRQFSNSRSEMNVSTLELGDSALYLCASSPGDGQATQYFGPGTRLLVL.

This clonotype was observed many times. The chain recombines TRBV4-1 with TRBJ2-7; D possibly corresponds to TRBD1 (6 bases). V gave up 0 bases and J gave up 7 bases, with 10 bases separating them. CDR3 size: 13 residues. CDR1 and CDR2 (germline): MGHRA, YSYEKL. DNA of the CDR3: TGCGCCAGCAGCCAAGATACAGGGACGGAGCAGTACTTC. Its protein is CASSQDTGTEQYF.

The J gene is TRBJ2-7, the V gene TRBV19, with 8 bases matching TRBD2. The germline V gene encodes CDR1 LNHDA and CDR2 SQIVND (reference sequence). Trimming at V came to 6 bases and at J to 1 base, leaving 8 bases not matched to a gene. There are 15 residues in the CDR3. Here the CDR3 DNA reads TGTGCCAGTAGACCCGGGGGGGGCCATTCCTACGAGCAGTACTTC. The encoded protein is CASRPGGGHSYEQYF.

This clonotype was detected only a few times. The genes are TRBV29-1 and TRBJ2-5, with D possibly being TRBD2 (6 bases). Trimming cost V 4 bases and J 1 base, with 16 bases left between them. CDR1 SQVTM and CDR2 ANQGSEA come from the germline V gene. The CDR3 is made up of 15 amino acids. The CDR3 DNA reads TGCAGCGTTGTGTTGGTTGGAGGGGTCCAAGAGACCCAGTACTTC. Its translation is CSVVLVGGVQETQYF.

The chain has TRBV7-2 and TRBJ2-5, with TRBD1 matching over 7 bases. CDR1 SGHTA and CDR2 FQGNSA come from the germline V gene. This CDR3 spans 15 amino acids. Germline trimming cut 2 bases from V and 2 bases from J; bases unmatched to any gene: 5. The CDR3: CASSLRRDRQETQYF. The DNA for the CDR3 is TGTGCCAGCAGCTTACGACGGGACAGACAAGAGACCCAGTACTTC.

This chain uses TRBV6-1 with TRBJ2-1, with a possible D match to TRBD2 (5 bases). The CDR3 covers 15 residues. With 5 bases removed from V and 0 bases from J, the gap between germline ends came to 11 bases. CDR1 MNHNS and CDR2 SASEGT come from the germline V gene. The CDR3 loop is CASSTGTRSYNEQFF. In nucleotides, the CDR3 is TGTGCCAGCAGTACGGGAACCCGCTCCTACAATGAGCAGTTCTTC.

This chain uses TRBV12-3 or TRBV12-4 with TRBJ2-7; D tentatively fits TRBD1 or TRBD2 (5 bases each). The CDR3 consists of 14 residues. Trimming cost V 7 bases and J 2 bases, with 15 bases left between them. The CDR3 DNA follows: TGTGCCAGCACTACCGGGACGGCAGCCTACGAGCAGTACTTC. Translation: CASTTGTAAYEQYF.

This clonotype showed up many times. The CDR3: CSAGSGGAGKDTQYF. In DNA form, the CDR3 reads TGCAGTGCTGGTAGCGGGGGGGCCGGGAAAGATACGCAGTATTTT. The V and J genes are TRBV20-1 and TRBJ2-3; 11 positions match TRBD2. V gave up 5 bases and J gave up 5 bases; unmatched junction bases: 9. The CDR3 is 15 residues long. Per germline, CDR1 DFQATT and CDR2 SNEGSKA (reference sequence).

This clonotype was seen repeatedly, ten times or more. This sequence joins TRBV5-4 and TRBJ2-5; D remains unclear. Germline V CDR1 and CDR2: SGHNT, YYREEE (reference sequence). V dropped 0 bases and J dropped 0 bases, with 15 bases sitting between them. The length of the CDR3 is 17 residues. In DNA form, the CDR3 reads TGTGCCAGCAGCTTGGCCGCGACCTTCTCGTACCAAGAGACCCAGTACTTC. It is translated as CASSLAATFSYQETQYF.

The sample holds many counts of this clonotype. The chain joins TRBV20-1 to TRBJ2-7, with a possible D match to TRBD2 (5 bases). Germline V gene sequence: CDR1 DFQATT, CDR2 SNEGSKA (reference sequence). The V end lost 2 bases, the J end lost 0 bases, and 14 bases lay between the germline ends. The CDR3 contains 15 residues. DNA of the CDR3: TGCAGTGCTAGACCTGGACTTTCTATCTCCTACGAGCAGTACTTC. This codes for CSARPGLSISYEQYF.

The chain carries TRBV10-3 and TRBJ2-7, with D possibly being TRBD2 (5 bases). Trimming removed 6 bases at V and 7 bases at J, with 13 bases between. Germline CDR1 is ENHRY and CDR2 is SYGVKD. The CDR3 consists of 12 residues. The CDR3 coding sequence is TGTGCCATCAGCTCCGGGTCGGGGGAGCAGTACTTC. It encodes CAISSGSGEQYF.

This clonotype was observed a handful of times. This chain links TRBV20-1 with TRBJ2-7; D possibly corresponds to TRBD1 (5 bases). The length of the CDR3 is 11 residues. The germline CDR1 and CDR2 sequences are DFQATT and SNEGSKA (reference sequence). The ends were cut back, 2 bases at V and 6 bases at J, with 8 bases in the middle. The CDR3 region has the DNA TGCAGTGCTAGACAGGGCCCCGAGCAGTACTTC. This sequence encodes CSARQGPEQYF.

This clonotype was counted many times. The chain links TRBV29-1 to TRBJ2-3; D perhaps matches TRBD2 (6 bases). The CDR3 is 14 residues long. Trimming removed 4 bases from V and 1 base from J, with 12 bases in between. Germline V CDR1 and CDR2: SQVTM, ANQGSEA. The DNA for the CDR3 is TGCAGCGTTGCAGTATCGGGGGGCACAGATACGCAGTATTTT. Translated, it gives CSVAVSGGTDTQYF.

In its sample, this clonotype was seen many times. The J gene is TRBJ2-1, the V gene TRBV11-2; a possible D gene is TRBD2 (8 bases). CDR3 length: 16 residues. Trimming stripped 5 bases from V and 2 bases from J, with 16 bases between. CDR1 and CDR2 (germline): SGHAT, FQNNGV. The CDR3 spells CASSPGRGRAYNEQFF. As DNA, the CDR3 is TGTGCCAGCAGCCCCGGGAGGGGGCGCGCCTACAATGAGCAGTTCTTC.

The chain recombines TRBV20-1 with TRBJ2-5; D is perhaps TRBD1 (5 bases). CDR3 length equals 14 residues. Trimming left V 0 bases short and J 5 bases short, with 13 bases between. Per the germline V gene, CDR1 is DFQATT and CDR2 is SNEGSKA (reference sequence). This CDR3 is CSARDRTQRETQYF. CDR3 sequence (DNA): TGCAGTGCTAGAGACCGGACACAACGGGAGACCCAGTACTTC.

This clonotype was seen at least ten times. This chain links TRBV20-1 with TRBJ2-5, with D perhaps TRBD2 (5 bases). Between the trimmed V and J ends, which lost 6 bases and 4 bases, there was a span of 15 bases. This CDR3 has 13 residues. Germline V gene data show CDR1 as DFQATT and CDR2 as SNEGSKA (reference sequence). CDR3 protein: CSATLGIRETQYF. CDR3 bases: TGCAGTGCGACACTAGGGATTAGAGAGACCCAGTACTTC.

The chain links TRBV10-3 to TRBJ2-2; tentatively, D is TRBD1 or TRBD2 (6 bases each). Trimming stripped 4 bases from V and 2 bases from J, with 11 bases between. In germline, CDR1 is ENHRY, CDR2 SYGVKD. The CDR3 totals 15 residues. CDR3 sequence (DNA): TGTGCCATCAGTGGTGGGGGGCACAACACCGGGGAGCTGTTTTTT. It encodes CAISGGGHNTGELFF.